This record concerns one T cell receptor (beta chain) sequence. What it binds is not known. These data belong to a study of long-term antiretroviral therapy in people with HIV. Study results and limitations: Diversity rose after ART but stayed below transplant donor controls.

This CDR3 is built from 12 residues. Trimming left V 7 bases short and J 6 bases short, with 9 bases between. Per the germline V gene, CDR1 is SGHVS and CDR2 is FQNEAQ. Run at survey level, the immunoSEQ assay was version v3.0. Assay: immunoSEQ multiplex PCR; the TCRdb copy retains only in-frame clones and omits some. The sample holds 30,000 to 40,000 clones; roughly four fifths are singletons and the top ten take 7.9%. The sequenced sample was unsorted PBMCs, obtained 0.4 years before starting antiretroviral therapy. The V call is TRBV7-8, the J call TRBJ2-2; weak D call: TRBD2 (5 bases). This receptor was identified in a man aged 18 to 29 with HIV. The CDR3 protein is CASTRGPGELFF. The CDR3 DNA reads as TGTGCCAGCACCCGGGGTCCCGGGGAGCTGTTTTTT.